Listed here are 30 T cell receptor beta chains from one sample, sequenced in a study of shared clonotypes between healthy human individuals. Sequencing used immunoSEQ multiplex PCR; TCRdb keeps in-frame clones, though not all of them. The table has some 1,100,000 clones, about 80% seen once. The sample consisted of memory CD4+ T cells from PBMCs. The subset: CD45RA-negative fraction. These TCRs come from a man aged 18-30 years in good health. Some clones in this sample may be carry-over from other donors' samples.

This clone has a handful of counts. This chain connects TRBV5-1 to TRBJ2-7, with D perhaps TRBD1 (5 bases). V lost 0 bases and J 2 bases, leaving 9 bases between the germline ends. Germline V CDR1 and CDR2: SGHRS, YFSETQ. The CDR3 totals 14 residues. CDR3 amino acids: CASSLAQGPYEQYF. The DNA for the CDR3 is TGCGCCAGCAGCTTGGCTCAGGGCCCCTACGAGCAGTACTTC.

This clone occurred a few times. The V call is TRBV6-5, the J call TRBJ1-1; tentatively, D is TRBD1 (6 bases). Germline CDR1 and CDR2: MNHEY and SVGAGI. The CDR3 covers 14 residues. V gave up 5 bases and J gave up 11 bases, with 21 bases separating them. The CDR3 spells CASSQGQSRRGAFF. CDR3 coding DNA: TGTGCCAGCAGTCAAGGACAGTCAAGGCGTGGGGCTTTCTTT.

The genes are TRBV19 and TRBJ2-2, with a weak D call TRBD1 (6 bases). The germline CDR1 and CDR2 sequences are LNHDA and SQIVND (reference sequence). This CDR3 comprises 14 residues. V dropped 6 bases and J dropped 7 bases, with 15 bases sitting between them. For the CDR3, the DNA is TGTGCCAGTAGCCACGTAGTCAGGGGCGGGGAGCTGTTTTTT. Protein product: CASSHVVRGGELFF.

This chain links TRBV7-9 with TRBJ2-3; D tentatively reads TRBD1 or TRBD2 (5 bases each). CDR3 length: 15 amino acids. The V and J ends lost 5 bases and 0 bases respectively, with 12 bases between them. In germline, CDR1 is SEHNR, CDR2 FQNEAQ (reference sequence). The DNA of the CDR3 is TGTGCCAGCAGCGCAGGGACGGCTAGCACAGATACGCAGTATTTT. It encodes CASSAGTASTDTQYF.

The CDR3: CASSLVTGGNADTQYF. The DNA of the CDR3 is TGTGCCAGCAGCTTGGTCACAGGGGGCAACGCAGATACGCAGTATTTT. The V gene is TRBV5-7, the J gene TRBJ2-3; 9 bases map to TRBD1. TRBV5-7 is assigned to the ORF class and has an uncertain function. The CDR3 sequence is 16 residues long. The junction had 6 bases not matched to a gene; V was cut back by 0 bases and J by 4 bases.

The rearrangement joins TRBV30 to TRBJ2-1; 7 nucleotides line up with TRBD2. Germline values: CDR1 GTSNPN, CDR2 SVGIG (reference sequence). The CDR3 sequence is 15 residues long. With 1 base clipped from V and 5 bases from J, the junction kept 8 bases outside the gene matches. The CDR3, as DNA: TGTGCCTGGAGTGCCGCTTTAGCGGGCCACAATGAGCAGTTCTTC. Its translation is CAWSAALAGHNEQFF.

The chain uses TRBV5-4 and TRBJ1-5; 10 nucleotides align to TRBD1. CDR3 length equals 13 residues. V trimming: 5 bases; J trimming: 7 bases; junction bases outside the gene matches: 3. Germline values: CDR1 SGHNT, CDR2 YYREEE (reference sequence). This chain's CDR3 is CASSPTGGQPQHF. The CDR3 DNA reads TGTGCCAGCAGTCCGACAGGGGGCCAGCCCCAGCATTTT.

As concerns this clone: The same CDR3 arises from other DNA sequences in this sample as well. V is TRBV9 and J is TRBJ2-5; 10 bases map to TRBD1. This CDR3 is built from 15 residues. Germline loops: CDR1 SGDLS, CDR2 YYNGEE. The junction had 8 bases not matched to a gene; V was cut back by 4 bases and J by 5 bases. CDR3 sequence (DNA): TGTGCCAGCAGCCCCAGGACAGGGGGTGTGGAGACCCAGTACTTC. This encodes CASSPRTGGVETQYF.

The chain carries TRBV25-1 and TRBJ2-7; 12 nucleotides line up with TRBD1. Germline values: CDR1 MGHDK, CDR2 SYGVNS. The length of the CDR3 is 13 residues. V lost 8 bases to trimming and J lost 5 bases; unmatched junction nucleotides: 4. The CDR3 region is CASGDRGRNEQYF. The CDR3 DNA sequence: TGTGCCAGCGGGGACAGGGGGCGTAACGAGCAGTACTTC.

The V call is TRBV5-5, the J call TRBJ2-5; no clear D. Trimming took 0 bases from V and 2 from J, leaving 5 bases between them. This CDR3 is built from 13 residues. CDR1 is SGHKS and CDR2 is YYEKEE in the germline V gene (reference sequence). Here the CDR3 DNA reads TGTGCCAGCAGCTTGGAACTGCAAGAGACCCAGTACTTC. Amino acid sequence: CASSLELQETQYF. Together with reference TRBV5-5 and TRBJ2-5, the CDR3 gives the full variable domain: DAGVTQSPTHLIKTRGQQVTLRCSPISGHKSVSWYQQVLGQGPQFIFQYYEKEERGRGNFPDRFSARQFPNYSSELNVNALLLGDSALYLCASSLELQETQYFGPGTRLLVL.

This chain joins TRBV19 and TRBJ2-2; TRBD2 matches 16 bases. The CDR3 loop spans 20 amino acids. Germline V CDR1 and CDR2: LNHDA, SQIVND (reference sequence). The ends lost 3 bases at V and 4 bases at J; junction bases unmatched: 11. The chain's CDR3 is CASSILLGTSGRALTGELFF. For the CDR3, the DNA is TGTGCCAGTAGTATTTTGTTGGGGACTAGCGGGAGGGCCCTCACCGGGGAGCTGTTTTTT.

Here the CDR3 reads CASSVGAGLQNIQYF. Here the CDR3 DNA reads TGTGCCAGCAGCGTAGGTGCGGGACTCCAAAACATTCAGTACTTC. The chain employs TRBV9 and TRBJ2-4; tentatively, D is TRBD2 (6 bases). The germline V gene encodes CDR1 SGDLS and CDR2 YYNGEE. This CDR3 has 15 residues. The germline V and J ends were trimmed by 0 bases and 5 bases, with 12 bases remaining between them.

The sample holds one count of this clone. The chain joins TRBV15 to TRBJ2-5; 10 positions agree with TRBD2. The CDR3 loop spans 15 amino acids. Germline lookup yields CDR1 LNHNV and CDR2 YYDKDF (reference sequence). Losses at the gene ends were 0 bases for V and 4 bases for J; bases not matched to a gene: 2. In DNA form, the CDR3 reads TGTGCCACCAGCAGAGAGGCTAGCGGGAGAGAGACCCAGTACTTC. It encodes CATSREASGRETQYF.

This sequence joins TRBV7-9 and TRBJ2-7, with no clear D. This CDR3 region has 16 residues. V gave up 5 bases and J gave up 6 bases, with 23 bases separating them. Germline V gene lookup returns CDR1 SEHNR and CDR2 FQNEAQ (reference sequence). The CDR3 reads CASSTEGLWMVSEQYF. As DNA, the CDR3 is TGTGCCAGCAGCACAGAAGGGCTGTGGATGGTTTCCGAGCAGTACTTC.

The chain recombines TRBV6-1 with TRBJ2-3, with 7 bases that match TRBD2. The germline V gene has CDR1 MNHNS and CDR2 SASEGT. The CDR3 sequence is 17 residues long. Trimming removed 0 bases from V and 0 bases from J; junction bases left unmatched: 6. The CDR3 here is CASSEAFGGTSTDTQYF. The CDR3 nucleotides are TGTGCCAGCAGTGAAGCGTTCGGGGGGACTAGCACAGATACGCAGTATTTT.

The rearrangement uses TRBV18 and TRBJ2-5, with TRBD1 identical over 9 bases. CDR1 is KGHSH and CDR2 is LQKENI in the germline V gene. The CDR3 extends over 15 amino acids. V was clipped by 1 base and J by 3 bases; unmatched bases: 3. CDR3 DNA sequence: TGTGCCAGCTCACCACGGACAGGGGCCGAAGAGACCCAGTACTTC. Translating gives CASSPRTGAEETQYF. Looking up the rest from reference TRBV18 and TRBJ2-5 gives the full variable domain: NAGVMQNPRHLVRRRGQEARLRCSPMKGHSHVYWYRQLPEEGLKFMVYLQKENIIDESGMPKERFSAEFPKEGPSILRIQQVVRGDSAAYFCASSPRTGAEETQYFGPGTRLLVL.

This chain links TRBV4-2 with TRBJ1-4; maybe TRBD1 (5 bases). Germline V gene lookup returns CDR1 LGHNA and CDR2 YNFKEQ. V lost 1 base, J lost 7 bases, and 16 bases lay in between. This CDR3 has 16 amino acids. CDR3: CASSQGVSSGGEKLFF. CDR3 nucleotides: TGTGCCAGCAGCCAAGGGGTTTCCTCCGGGGGTGAAAAACTGTTTTTT.

This clone occurred a few times. The rearrangement uses TRBV5-5 and TRBJ1-2; D gene uncertain. CDR3 length: 13 residues. Germline V gene data show CDR1 as SGHKS and CDR2 as YYEKEE (reference sequence). The V gene lost 4 bases and the J gene lost 8 bases, with 15 bases spanning the gap. The DNA for the CDR3 is TGTGCCAGCAGCCCGGACGGCGCTCAGGGCTACACCTTC. This encodes CASSPDGAQGYTF. Full variable domain (rest looked up from reference TRBV5-5 and TRBJ1-2): DAGVTQSPTHLIKTRGQQVTLRCSPISGHKSVSWYQQVLGQGPQFIFQYYEKEERGRGNFPDRFSARQFPNYSSELNVNALLLGDSALYLCASSPDGAQGYTFGSGTRLTVV.

This clone has a handful of counts. The chain has TRBV10-3 and TRBJ2-7, with TRBD2 matching over 8 bases. J was trimmed by 3 bases and V by 4 bases; bases with no gene match: 5. Looked up from germline, CDR1 is ENHRY and CDR2 is SYGVKD. This CDR3 comprises 14 residues. The CDR3 spells CAISGSGVGYEQYF. CDR3 coding DNA: TGTGCCATCAGTGGTAGCGGGGTCGGCTACGAGCAGTACTTC.

The rearrangement uses TRBV2 and TRBJ2-5; TRBD2 matches at 10 bases. V lost 0 bases and J lost 6; bases outside the gene matches: 7. Germline CDR1 and CDR2: SNHLY and FYNNEI. The CDR3 consists of 16 residues. The chain's CDR3 is CASSEALRTSGKTQYF. For the CDR3, the DNA is TGTGCCAGCAGTGAAGCGCTTCGGACTAGCGGAAAGACCCAGTACTTC. The variable domain in full, with the rest retrieved from reference TRBV2 and TRBJ2-5, is EPEVTQTPSHQVTQMGQEVILRCVPISNHLYFYWYRQILGQKVEFLVSFYNNEISEKSEIFDDQFSVERPDGSNFTLKIRSTKLEDSAMYFCASSEALRTSGKTQYFGPGTRLLVL.

This chain connects TRBV19 to TRBJ2-5; 12 positions agree with TRBD2. This CDR3 is 17 amino acids long. V dropped 3 bases and J dropped 5; count of bases not matched to a gene: 10. The germline gives CDR1 LNHDA, CDR2 SQIVND (reference sequence). The CDR3 sequence: CASSILAGGPSMETQYF. CDR3 coding DNA: TGTGCCAGTAGTATCCTAGCGGGAGGGCCCTCGATGGAGACCCAGTACTTC.

This clone was seen once. The rearrangement uses TRBV28 and TRBJ2-7; D may be TRBD1 (6 bases). CDR1 is MDHEN, CDR2 SYDVKM, per germline. The CDR3 contains 13 residues. Trimming cost V 3 bases and J 7 bases, with 13 bases left between them. The CDR3 spells CASSFGGLREQYF. The CDR3 coding sequence is TGTGCCAGCAGTTTTGGGGGCTTGAGGGAGCAGTACTTC.

The chain is built from TRBV15 and TRBJ1-1; D gene uncertain. The V end lost 0 bases, the J end lost 5 bases, and 16 bases lay between the germline ends. From germline, CDR1 is LNHNV and CDR2 YYDKDF (reference sequence). This CDR3 has 16 residues. CDR3 in amino acids: CATSRDVAASGTEAFF. The CDR3 DNA sequence: TGTGCCACCAGCAGAGATGTGGCAGCCAGTGGGACTGAAGCTTTCTTT.

This clone turned up a few times. The chain links TRBV4-1 to TRBJ2-1; 7 bases map to TRBD2. Trimming cost V 1 base and J 0 bases; bases outside gene matches: 9. The CDR3 is 18 amino acids. Germline CDR1 and CDR2: MGHRA and YSYEKL. CDR3 in amino acids: CASSQGTSPSGSYNEQFF. The CDR3 nucleotides read TGCGCCAGCAGCCAAGGGACTTCGCCTAGCGGCTCCTACAATGAGCAGTTCTTC.

This clone was counted only a few times. The chain uses TRBV4-2 and TRBJ1-5, with D possibly matching TRBD1 (6 bases). Germline lookup yields CDR1 LGHNA and CDR2 YNFKEQ. This CDR3 is built from 17 residues. V gave up 0 bases and J gave up 0 bases, with 12 bases separating them. The DNA of the CDR3 is TGTGCCAGCAGCCAAGAAACGGCAGGGGATAGCAATCAGCCCCAGCATTTT. Its protein is CASSQETAGDSNQPQHF.

This chain connects TRBV25-1 to TRBJ1-3; 9 positions agree with TRBD1. The trim removed 8 bases at V and 4 bases at J, leaving 9 bases unmatched. Germline-derived CDR1 and CDR2 are MGHDK and SYGVNS. This CDR3 spans 15 amino acids. The CDR3 reads CASRGLGTGGNTIYF. The CDR3, as DNA: TGTGCCAGCCGGGGCCTCGGGACAGGGGGAAACACCATATATTTT.

The chain joins TRBV7-2 to TRBJ1-2; no reliable D call. Germline assignment: CDR1 SGHTA and CDR2 FQGNSA. Trimming left V 4 bases short and J 7 bases short, with 19 bases between. CDR3 size: 15 residues. The DNA for the CDR3 is TGTGCCAGCAGCTCCCGGACCACAGCGCATGGTGGCTACACCTTC. Amino acids: CASSSRTTAHGGYTF.

The chain combines TRBV6-5 with TRBJ1-1; weak D call: TRBD1 (5 bases). The CDR3 loop spans 14 amino acids. Germline values: CDR1 MNHEY, CDR2 SVGAGI. V lost 5 bases to trimming and J lost 4 bases, with 14 bases between them. In DNA form, the CDR3 reads TGTGCCAGCAGTGACCCCAGGGTGTCCACTGAAGCTTTCTTT. Translation: CASSDPRVSTEAFF.

Concerning this clone itself: Within the sample, other DNA sequences also encode this same CDR3. V is TRBV25-1 and J is TRBJ1-1; TRBD1 matches at 7 bases. CDR1 MGHDK and CDR2 SYGVNS come from the germline V gene. The J segment lost 4 bases and the V segment lost 6 bases, leaving 5 bases of the junction unmatched. This CDR3 comprises 13 residues. The CDR3 sequence: CASRRQGATEAFF. The CDR3 DNA reads as TGTGCCAGCAGAAGACAGGGTGCCACTGAAGCTTTCTTT.

The chain recombines TRBV7-9 with TRBJ1-3, with D hard to call. Looked up from germline, CDR1 is SEHNR and CDR2 is FQNEAQ (reference sequence). The CDR3 totals 15 residues. Trimming stripped 7 bases from V and 7 bases from J, with 20 bases between. CDR3 DNA: TGTGCCAGCACCCCTAGGATCGCCTTGGGGAACACCATATATTTT. Encoded protein: CASTPRIALGNTIYF.